The 30 T cell receptor beta chains below were found in one sample sequenced in a study of CD8 T cells in ankylosing spondylitis (TCRdb year 2017). Receptors were amplified or captured by 5' RACE. Sequencing relied on an Illumina HiSeq 2500. TCRdb handled the public reads itself, with Q25 trimming in fastp and clone calling in MiXCR, and kept productive beta chains. Records with the same CDR3 protein are collapsed into one entry carrying the most frequent genes and DNA. Within this sample are 150,000 to 200,000 distinct CDR3 sequences, with around a third of them counted one time only. The top ten hold about 6.3% of the sample. Specimen: synovial fluid, either unsorted or a sorted T cell fraction (not recorded which). Source of these receptors: a male donor with ankylosing spondylitis.

This clonotype showed up just a few times. Here the CDR3 reads CASSSTGTSSQEQFF. The CDR3 region has the DNA TGTGCCAGCAGCTCGACCGGGACTAGCTCGCAAGAGCAGTTCTTC. This rearrangement joins TRBV7-3 to TRBJ2-1; TRBD2 agrees at 9 bases. The CDR3 runs to 15 residues. The V gene's germline CDR1 is SGHTA and CDR2 FQGTGA. V shed 4 bases, J shed 10 bases, and the junction held 11 bases outside the gene matches.

This clonotype was seen more than once but under ten times. The V call is TRBV14, the J call TRBJ2-7, with D unclear. Trimming cost V 7 bases and J 0 bases, with 13 bases left between them. Germline V gives CDR1 SGHDN, CDR2 FVKESK. The CDR3 contains 14 residues. In DNA form, the CDR3 reads TGTGCCAGCAACCTAGGCGGAAGCTCCTACGAGCAGTACTTC. It codes for CASNLGGSSYEQYF.

V and J are TRBV28 and TRBJ2-7, with TRBD1 matching 7 bases. Germline trimming cut 6 bases from V and 4 bases from J; bases unmatched to any gene: 9. The CDR3 has 14 amino acids. In germline, CDR1 is MDHEN, CDR2 SYDVKM. CDR3 in amino acids: CASRATGVLYEQYF. CDR3 nucleotide sequence: TGTGCCAGCAGGGCTACAGGGGTCTTGTACGAGCAGTACTTC.

The chain carries TRBV20-1 and TRBJ2-1; D is ambiguous. Germline values: CDR1 DFQATT, CDR2 SNEGSKA (reference sequence). The V end was cut by 3 bases, the J end by 0 bases, with 12 bases between. CDR3 length: 15 residues. Here the CDR3 DNA reads TGCAGTGCTAGTGCCCCGAGCAGCTCCTACAATGAGCAGTTCTTC. Its translation is CSASAPSSSYNEQFF.

The V and J genes are TRBV28 and TRBJ2-7, with 10 bases matching TRBD2. Germline V lookup: CDR1 MDHEN, CDR2 SYDVKM. The CDR3 extends over 15 amino acids. Trimming cost V 3 bases and J 1 base; bases outside gene matches: 3. CDR3 loop: CASSFLLAGSYEQYF. Written as DNA, the CDR3 is TGTGCCAGCAGTTTTTTACTAGCGGGGTCCTACGAGCAGTACTTC.

This clonotype has a handful of counts. The rearrangement joins TRBV5-1 to TRBJ2-4; D is possibly TRBD1 (6 bases). Trimming stripped 4 bases from V and 4 bases from J, with 15 bases between. This CDR3 is 15 amino acids long. The germline gives CDR1 SGHRS, CDR2 YFSETQ. This chain's CDR3 is CASSPGDGKKNIQYF. The CDR3 DNA reads TGCGCCAGCAGCCCAGGGGACGGGAAAAAAAACATTCAGTACTTC. Full variable domain (rest looked up from reference TRBV5-1 and TRBJ2-4): KAGVTQTPRYLIKTRGQQVTLSCSPISGHRSVSWYQQTPGQGLQFLFEYFSETQRNKGNFPGRFSGRQFSNSRSEMNVSTLELGDSALYLCASSPGDGKKNIQYFGAGTRLSVL.

This clonotype was counted between two and nine times. V and J are TRBV27 and TRBJ2-3, with a weak D call TRBD2 (6 bases). The CDR3 spans 15 residues. V lost 10 bases and J 3 bases, leaving 20 bases between the germline ends. Germline CDR1 and CDR2: MNHEY and SMNVEV (reference sequence). CDR3 nucleotide sequence: TGTGCCACCAGGGTGGGTACGGGACTGACAGATACGCAGTATTTT. Amino acid sequence: CATRVGTGLTDTQYF.

The chain has TRBV10-3 and TRBJ2-7, with 9 bases aligning to TRBD2. Trimming removed 6 bases from V and 3 bases from J; junction bases left unmatched: 3. This CDR3 region has 13 residues. CDR1 ENHRY and CDR2 SYGVKD come from the germline V gene. CDR3 nucleotide sequence: TGTGCCATCAGCCTAGCGGGACGCTACGAGCAGTACTTC. It yields the protein CAISLAGRYEQYF.

The chain joins TRBV2 to TRBJ2-1, with D unresolved. The V end was cut by 0 bases, the J end by 0 bases, with 15 bases between. The CDR3 covers 18 residues. Looked up from germline, CDR1 is SNHLY and CDR2 is FYNNEI. This chain's CDR3 is CASSEANPSLGSYNEQFF. Here the CDR3 DNA reads TGTGCCAGCAGTGAAGCGAATCCGTCTTTGGGCTCCTACAATGAGCAGTTCTTC. Variable domain in full (rest from reference TRBV2 and TRBJ2-1): EPEVTQTPSHQVTQMGQEVILRCVPISNHLYFYWYRQILGQKVEFLVSFYNNEISEKSEIFDDQFSVERPDGSNFTLKIRSTKLEDSAMYFCASSEANPSLGSYNEQFFGPGTRLTVL.

Of note for this clonotype: A junction boundary mismatches the germline segment, possibly from a read error. This chain links TRBV7-2 with TRBJ2-5, with D maybe TRBD2 (5 bases). The CDR3 sequence is 16 residues long. Germline lookup yields CDR1 SGHTA and CDR2 FQGNSA. The CDR3 sequence is CASSHRGWNLGETQHF. The CDR3 bases are TGTGCCAGCAGCCATAGAGGCTGGAATTTGGGAGAGACCCAGCACTTC.

This rearrangement joins TRBV30 to TRBJ2-3; D remains unclear. The V end was cut by 6 bases, the J end by 2 bases, with 6 bases between. The germline CDR1 and CDR2 sequences are GTSNPN and SVGIG (reference sequence). The CDR3 is made up of 11 amino acids. The CDR3 loop is CACTFTDTQYF. CDR3 nucleotide sequence: TGTGCCTGTACCTTCACAGATACGCAGTATTTT.

The chain uses TRBV6-5 and TRBJ2-3; D unclear. Trimming pared 0 bases from V and 0 bases from J, leaving 13 bases between. Per germline, CDR1 MNHEY and CDR2 SVGAGI. This CDR3 spans 17 amino acids. CDR3 bases: TGTGCCAGCAGTTACTCGATTTCTGGCACTAGCACAGATACGCAGTATTTT. It translates to CASSYSISGTSTDTQYF.

This clonotype was seen repeatedly, ten times or more. The rearrangement links TRBV5-1 to TRBJ2-6; possible D gene TRBD1, 6 bases. This CDR3 has 15 residues. Trimming stripped 2 bases from V and 3 bases from J, with 9 bases between. Germline lookup yields CDR1 SGHRS and CDR2 YFSETQ. The DNA of the CDR3 is TGCGCCAGCAGCTTACAGGGTAATGGGGCCAACGTCCTGACTTTC. Protein: CASSLQGNGANVLTF. Using reference TRBV5-1 and TRBJ2-6 for the parts outside the CDR3, the full variable domain is KAGVTQTPRYLIKTRGQQVTLSCSPISGHRSVSWYQQTPGQGLQFLFEYFSETQRNKGNFPGRFSGRQFSNSRSEMNVSTLELGDSALYLCASSLQGNGANVLTFGAGSRLTVL.

This sequence joins TRBV2 and TRBJ2-5; 7 bases are shared with TRBD2. Germline-derived CDR1 and CDR2 are SNHLY and FYNNEI. The trim removed 6 bases at V and 4 bases at J, leaving 5 bases unmatched. The CDR3 is 13 residues long. This CDR3 reads CASRGGSLETQYF. The DNA for the CDR3 is TGTGCCAGCAGGGGCGGGAGCTTAGAGACCCAGTACTTC. The full variable domain, completed using reference TRBV2 and TRBJ2-5, is EPEVTQTPSHQVTQMGQEVILRCVPISNHLYFYWYRQILGQKVEFLVSFYNNEISEKSEIFDDQFSVERPDGSNFTLKIRSTKLEDSAMYFCASRGGSLETQYFGPGTRLLVL.

The chain joins TRBV7-3 to TRBJ2-7; perhaps TRBD1 as D (5 bases). V lost 2 bases and J 2 bases, leaving 13 bases between the germline ends. This CDR3 contains 15 residues. CDR1 and CDR2 (germline): SGHTA, FQGTGA. This CDR3 reads CASSLLAGKPYEQYF. CDR3 in DNA: TGTGCCAGCAGCTTATTAGCAGGGAAACCCTACGAGCAGTACTTC.

The J gene is TRBJ1-2, the V gene TRBV3-1, with TRBD1 matching 11 bases. Trimming took 3 bases from V and 8 from J; bases not matched to a gene: 2. The germline V gene has CDR1 LGHDT and CDR2 YNNKEL (reference sequence). CDR3 length equals 13 residues. The CDR3 region is CASSHGQGAGYTF. The CDR3 DNA is TGTGCCAGCAGCCACGGACAGGGGGCCGGCTACACCTTC. Full variable domain (missing parts from reference TRBV3-1 and TRBJ1-2): DTAVSQTPKYLVTQMGNDKSIKCEQNLGHDTMYWYKQDSKKFLKIMFSYNNKELIINETVPNRFSPKSPDKAHLNLHINSLELGDSAVYFCASSHGQGAGYTFGSGTRLTVV.

The table lists this clonotype with many counts. V gene TRBV5-1 combines with J gene TRBJ2-3; 7 bases agree with TRBD2. J lost 5 bases, V lost 7 bases, and 13 bases had no gene match. CDR3 length equals 15 residues. Germline V gives CDR1 SGHRS, CDR2 YFSETQ. The CDR3 region has the DNA TGCGCCAGCTGCCCCAGCGGGGTGACACGAGATACGCAGTATTTT. It encodes CASCPSGVTRDTQYF.

The V call is TRBV7-9, the J call TRBJ2-7, with TRBD2 identical over 8 bases. Germline CDR1 SEHNR, CDR2 FQNEAQ (reference sequence). CDR3 size: 15 residues. V shed 5 bases and J 5 bases; nucleotides not matched to a gene: 11. The CDR3 region is CASSLQSGSYDEQYF. In DNA, the CDR3 is TGTGCCAGCAGCCTGCAAAGCGGGAGTTACGACGAGCAGTACTTC.

This clonotype was observed many times. This chain connects TRBV20-1 to TRBJ1-5; 9 bases line up with TRBD1. The V gene's germline CDR1 is DFQATT and CDR2 SNEGSKA (reference sequence). Trimming took 1 base from V and 5 from J; bases not matched to a gene: 9. The CDR3 has 16 residues. As DNA, the CDR3 is TGCAGTGCTAGAGCCGCAGGACAGGGGACGGATCAGCCCCAGCATTTT. Its translation is CSARAAGQGTDQPQHF.

The chain couples TRBV20-1 to TRBJ1-1; perhaps TRBD1 as D (6 bases). The germline V gene encodes CDR1 DFQATT and CDR2 SNEGSKA (reference sequence). V was cut by 0 bases and J by 1 base, with 12 bases left in between. This CDR3 is built from 15 residues. CDR3 sequence (DNA): TGCAGTGCTAGAGAACAGGGAGGGTCGAACACTGAAGCTTTCTTT. Its protein product is CSAREQGGSNTEAFF.

This clonotype showed up just a few times. The chain couples TRBV10-3 to TRBJ1-6; D ambiguous. This CDR3 has 13 residues. Deletions cut 8 bases from V and 4 bases from J, with 9 bases between. Germline-derived CDR1 and CDR2 are ENHRY and SYGVKD. The CDR3 DNA reads as TGTGCCATCGGTGCCGCTTATAATTCACCCCTCCACTTT. Amino acid sequence: CAIGAAYNSPLHF.

This chain joins TRBV5-1 and TRBJ1-1, with 7 bases aligning to TRBD1. Germline V CDR1 and CDR2: SGHRS, YFSETQ. This CDR3 region has 14 residues. J lost 1 base, V lost 3 bases, and 3 bases had no gene match. The CDR3 DNA is TGCGCCAGCAGCTCACAGGGGCGGAACACTGAAGCTTTCTTT. Residues: CASSSQGRNTEAFF.

This clonotype was observed a few times. The chain is built from TRBV29-1 and TRBJ2-5; 7 nucleotides line up with TRBD2. Germline V lookup: CDR1 SQVTM, CDR2 ANQGSEA. Trimming cost V 6 bases and J 5 bases; bases outside gene matches: 3. The CDR3 length is 11 residues. The CDR3 coding sequence is TGCAGCGTAGGACTAGAGGAGACCCAGTACTTC. It encodes CSVGLEETQYF.

This clonotype was recorded a few times. The rearrangement uses TRBV7-9 and TRBJ1-1, with D unclear. Germline V gene data show CDR1 as SEHNR and CDR2 as FQNEAQ (reference sequence). The V end lost 5 bases, the J end lost 7 bases, and 20 bases lay between the germline ends. This CDR3 has 15 residues. CDR3 coding DNA: TGTGCCAGCAGCACAAGGTCGCAGCGGAGCGGTGAAGCTTTCTTT. Amino acid sequence: CASSTRSQRSGEAFF. The complete variable domain, with remaining parts taken from reference TRBV7-9 and TRBJ1-1, reads DTGVSQNPRHKITKRGQNVTFRCDPISEHNRLYWYRQTLGQGPEFLTYFQNEAQLEKSRLLSDRFSAERPKGSFSTLEIQRTEQGDSAMYLCASSTRSQRSGEAFFGQGTRLTVV.

V and J are TRBV20-1 and TRBJ2-1, with 7 bases matching TRBD1. Germline V gene lookup returns CDR1 DFQATT and CDR2 SNEGSKA (reference sequence). CDR3 size: 14 residues. J was trimmed by 1 base and V by 2 bases; bases with no gene match: 2. Here the CDR3 DNA reads TGCAGTGCTAGACTACAGGGGTCCTACAATGAGCAGTTCTTC. It codes for CSARLQGSYNEQFF.

The genes are TRBV20-1 and TRBJ1-5; D is unclear. V lost 3 bases and J 6 bases, leaving 12 bases between the germline ends. The CDR3 sequence is 13 residues long. Germline V gene data show CDR1 as DFQATT and CDR2 as SNEGSKA (reference sequence). CDR3 DNA sequence: TGCAGTGCTAGTCGCGGGAGCGGTCAGCCCCAGCATTTT. Its translation is CSASRGSGQPQHF.

The chain employs TRBV24-1 and TRBJ1-2; no definite D call. The CDR3 contains 14 residues. Trimming shortened V by 6 bases and J by 2 bases, and 12 bases separated the two germline ends. Germline CDR1 and CDR2: KGHDR and SFDVKD. The CDR3 coding sequence is TGTGCCACCAGTTCGGGGATGTTAAACTATGGCTACACCTTC. Its translation is CATSSGMLNYGYTF.

This clonotype came up many times. J is TRBJ1-1 and V is TRBV18; a possible D gene is TRBD1 (5 bases). The CDR3 spans 14 residues. From germline, CDR1 is KGHSH and CDR2 LQKENI. Trimming cost V 3 bases and J 1 base, with 9 bases left between them. CDR3 sequence reads: CASSPLRGNTEAFF. Written as DNA, the CDR3 is TGTGCCAGCTCACCCCTGAGGGGGAACACTGAAGCTTTCTTT.

This rearrangement joins TRBV5-1 to TRBJ2-1, with 10 bases matching TRBD2. The CDR3 extends over 17 amino acids. J was trimmed by 1 base and V by 5 bases; bases with no gene match: 9. The germline V gene has CDR1 SGHRS and CDR2 YFSETQ. CDR3 in amino acids: CASRGTSDHRSYNEQFF. The DNA for the CDR3 is TGCGCCAGCAGAGGGACTAGCGACCATAGATCCTACAATGAGCAGTTCTTC.

This clonotype was seen a handful of times. The CDR3 nucleotides read TGTGCCAGCAGCTCCTCCGACACTTATGGCTACACCTTC. The encoded protein is CASSSSDTYGYTF. The V and J genes are TRBV11-2 and TRBJ1-2; D is ambiguous. The V gene's germline CDR1 is SGHAT and CDR2 FQNNGV. Trimming left V 4 bases short and J 5 bases short, with 11 bases between. This CDR3 comprises 13 residues.